This TCR beta chain was captured by sequencing in a study of Ad26.COV2.S vaccination and SARS-CoV-2 variants (dated by TCRdb to the early 2020s). Broadly, across the study: Vaccine-arm donors were drawn from COV1001, a multicentre, randomized, double-blind, placebo-controlled phase I-IIa trial of Ad26.COV2.S in healthy adults. TCRbeta repertoire sequencing served as the tool for gauging how specific and how broad the SARS-CoV-2-reactive T cell receptors were following Ad26.COV2.S vaccination. The TCR-sequenced set comprised about 32 samples: some 20 Ad26.COV2.S vaccine recipients, 5 placebo recipients and 8 SARS-CoV-2 convalescent individuals. Throughout the experiments and outcome assessment, investigators stayed blinded to trial group allocation. Trial participants were randomized into five groups of five: low-dose or high-dose Ad26.COV2.S given once or twice, or placebo on both occasions. Ad26.COV2.S was given intramuscularly at 5x10^10 or 1x10^11 viral particles, as a single shot or as two shots 56 days apart. Study-wide conclusions, independent of this receptor: Compared with placebo recipients, Ad26.COV2.S recipients showed higher spike-specific TCR breadth (P = 0.0014). Comparable non-spike TCR breadth was observed between vaccine and placebo recipients, consistent with only spike being contained in the vaccine. The study lacked the statistical power to compare responses across vaccine doses or regimens. After vaccination, spike-specific CD8+ and CD4+ T cell responses were reported to show substantial breadth. According to the authors, total T cell responses may have been underestimated by the TCR breadth and depth analyses.

About this clone itself: The antigen it binds to is not known. No per-base quality is available; no much larger clone lies one base away.

The sample's treatment or condition label is to be understood as: around 19 received Ad26.COV2.S at low or high dose, single or two shots; 5 received placebo; per-sample allocation not given. For vaccine and placebo recipients, the sequenced repertoires came from samples collected on day 63 after the first injection. In Cohort 1b, roughly 25 adults aged 18-55 years were enrolled at a single site in Boston, USA, between 29 July and 7 August 2020. Ad26.COV2.S was a replication-incompetent adenovirus type 26 vector that expressed a prefusion-stabilized SARS-CoV-2 spike protein derived from the original Wuhan strain. TCRbeta CDR3 regions were sequenced with the immunoSEQ Assay. After extraction, genomic DNA underwent amplification by bias-controlled multiplex PCR, followed by high-throughput sequencing. The paper's processing steps were these. To quantify the absolute abundance of each unique TCRbeta CDR3 region, sequences were collapsed and filtered. T cell fraction was estimated by normalization of TCRbeta template counts to usable DNA, with usable DNA being measured through amplification of reference genes present in all nucleated cells. Repertoire TCRs were annotated as SARS-CoV-2-specific when V gene, CDR3 amino acid sequence and J gene were exactly matched to a known reactive TCR set. MIRA supplied the reference SARS-CoV-2 TCR set, which was filtered for enrichment in COVID-19-positive ImmuneCODE repertoires so that public or cross-reactive TCRs were removed. Using the MIRA antigens, annotated TCRs were further analysed by specific ORF or by position within an ORF. Breadth was defined as the number of annotated unique rearrangements divided by the total number of unique productive rearrangements, and depth was defined as the summed frequency of the annotated unique rearrangements. Two-sided Wilcoxon rank-sum tests were used to compare TCR breadth between groups. TCRdb retrieved this table from immuneACCESS and kept in-frame rearrangements only. Not all clones are present; in checked studies, unresolved V genes account for under half, and no reason is known for the remainder. V and J calls and clone size are those listed in that table; D and trimming were worked out from the DNA. Present in this sample are roughly 320,000 clones, 70% to 90% of which were seen just once. 2.1% of the sample is taken by the ten largest.

The junction shows trimming of 6 bases on V and 5 bases on J, plus 15 bases between the germline ends. The germline V gene (reference sequence) specifies SGHNT as CDR1 and YYREEE as CDR2. The CDR3 contains 14 residues, cysteine and phenylalanine counted. The retained sequence is limited to the CDR3, 42 bases, with the frame set at the first base. This TCR was sampled from a person aged 18-60 years who received the Ad26.COV2.S COVID-19 vaccine or a placebo. The material sequenced was peripheral blood, taken in a trial of Ad26.COV2.S vaccine versus placebo. This sequence uses TRBV5-4 and TRBJ2-1; possibly the D gene is TRBD2, per 6 matching bases. The CDR3 protein sequence reads: CASMGGGDHNEQFF. DNA sequence: TGTGCCAGCATGGGTGGCGGGGACCACAATGAGCAGTTCTTC.